Shown below are 29 T cell receptor beta chains from a single sample sequenced in a study of CD8 T cells in Susac syndrome. When the RNA was reverse transcribed, random hexamers were used with an input of roughly 0.45 to 1 ug. TCRdb re-derived calls from the immunoSEQ multiplex PCR reads in MiXCR, one entry per CDR3 protein. The sample has about 210,000 distinct CDR3 sequences; about 95% are singletons. Sequenced material: CD4+ T cells from PBMCs. The receptors were gathered from a human donor with Susac syndrome.

The rearrangement joins TRBV19 to TRBJ1-1; D may be TRBD1 (5 bases). This CDR3 contains 11 residues. Deletions cut 3 bases from V and 10 bases from J, with 9 bases between. Germline values: CDR1 LNHDA, CDR2 SQIVND (reference sequence). CDR3 protein: CASSMAGGAFF. For the CDR3, the DNA is TGTGCCAGTAGTATGGCCGGGGGAGCTTTCTTT.

The chain uses TRBV2 and TRBJ1-5, with a weak D call TRBD1 (5 bases). The CDR3 runs 15 residues. Trimming left V 3 bases short and J 0 bases short, with 9 bases between. Germline loops: CDR1 SNHLY, CDR2 FYNNEI. The CDR3 loop is CASSDRRGSNQPQHF. The CDR3 bases are TGTGCCAGCAGTGACAGGAGGGGTAGCAATCAGCCCCAGCATTTT. The variable domain in full, completed from reference TRBV2 and TRBJ1-5, reads EPEVTQTPSHQVTQMGQEVILRCVPISNHLYFYWYRQILGQKVEFLVSFYNNEISEKSEIFDDQFSVERPDGSNFTLKIRSTKLEDSAMYFCASSDRRGSNQPQHFGDGTRLSIL.

The V gene is TRBV30, the J gene TRBJ1-1, with a weak D call TRBD1 (5 bases). The germline V gene has CDR1 GTSNPN and CDR2 SVGIG (reference sequence). This CDR3 has 13 residues. Between the trimmed V and J ends, which lost 2 bases and 1 base, there was a span of 8 bases. CDR3 nucleotide sequence: TGTGCCTGGAGTAGGGACGCGAACACTGAAGCTTTCTTT. Its protein product is CAWSRDANTEAFF.

The CDR3, as DNA: TGTGCCATCAGAGCCAATTCCTACGAGCAGTACTTC. Translation: CAIRANSYEQYF. This chain links TRBV10-3 with TRBJ2-7, with unresolved D. The germline gives CDR1 ENHRY, CDR2 SYGVKD. The CDR3 contains 12 residues. With 6 bases removed from V and 1 base from J, the gap between germline ends came to 7 bases.

The chain is built from TRBV27 and TRBJ1-6; D not certain. The V and J ends lost 2 bases and 8 bases respectively, with 10 bases between them. CDR3 length equals 14 residues. The germline V gene encodes CDR1 MNHEY and CDR2 SMNVEV (reference sequence). CDR3 DNA: TGTGCCAGCAGTTTACGGGATGATGATTCACCCCTCCACTTT. Translating gives CASSLRDDDSPLHF.

The V gene is TRBV6-5, the J gene TRBJ2-3; TRBD2 aligns across 11 bases. CDR3 length: 13 residues. V lost 7 bases, J lost 6 bases, and 3 bases stayed unmatched. Per the germline V gene, CDR1 is MNHEY and CDR2 is SVGAGI. In DNA, the CDR3 is TGTGCCAGCACCGCTAGCGGGGGGGATACGCAGTATTTT. Its protein is CASTASGGDTQYF.

Here the CDR3 DNA reads TGTGCCAGCAGCTTAGGGAGGGTAGCCGAAGAGACCCAGTACTTC. It translates to CASSLGRVAEETQYF. The V and J genes are TRBV7-2 and TRBJ2-5, with D maybe TRBD2 (6 bases). V was cut by 1 base and J by 3 bases, with 12 bases left in between. The germline V gene encodes CDR1 SGHTA and CDR2 FQGNSA. The CDR3 spans 15 residues.

The rearrangement joins TRBV14 to TRBJ1-2; D is ambiguous. The CDR3 loop spans 15 amino acids. Germline-derived CDR1 and CDR2 are SGHDN and FVKESK. Trimming stripped 0 bases from V and 4 bases from J, with 12 bases between. The CDR3 spells CASSQDLGRSYGYTF. CDR3 nucleotide sequence: TGTGCCAGCAGCCAAGATCTGGGCAGGAGCTATGGCTACACCTTC.

The V and J genes are TRBV20-1 and TRBJ2-5; 8 positions match TRBD1. The CDR3 is 13 residues long. Per the germline V gene, CDR1 is DFQATT and CDR2 is SNEGSKA (reference sequence). With 8 bases clipped from V and 5 bases from J, the junction kept 10 bases outside the gene matches. CDR3 region: CSIKRTGHETQYF. In nucleotides, the CDR3 is TGCAGTATAAAGAGGACAGGGCACGAGACCCAGTACTTC.

The chain uses TRBV7-2 and TRBJ1-5; 7 bases match TRBD1. The CDR3 is made up of 13 amino acids. Germline V gene lookup returns CDR1 SGHTA and CDR2 FQGNSA. J lost 9 bases, V lost 5 bases, and 7 bases had no gene match. The CDR3 coding sequence is TGTGCCAGCAGCCAAGGGGGCTCAGGGCCCCAGCATTTT. Translated: CASSQGGSGPQHF.

This chain links TRBV7-2 with TRBJ1-6; no clear D gene. CDR1 is SGHTA and CDR2 is FQGNSA in the germline V gene. V shed 2 bases and J shed 8 bases, with 7 bases lying between them. The CDR3 has 13 amino acids. CDR3 in DNA: TGTGCCAGCAGCTTAATAAGCGATTCACCCCTCCACTTT. It yields the protein CASSLISDSPLHF.

The chain recombines TRBV7-9 with TRBJ1-1; D unclear. Trimming took 2 bases from V and 6 from J, leaving 13 bases between them. Germline V gene lookup returns CDR1 SEHNR and CDR2 FQNEAQ (reference sequence). This CDR3 comprises 14 residues. CDR3 region: CASSLSVGEPEAFF. CDR3 in DNA: TGTGCCAGCAGCTTATCGGTTGGAGAACCTGAAGCTTTCTTT.

The V and J genes are TRBV7-2 and TRBJ2-1; TRBD1 matches 8 bases. The CDR3 totals 16 residues. From germline, CDR1 is SGHTA and CDR2 FQGNSA. The junction had 7 bases not matched to a gene; V was cut back by 2 bases and J by 4 bases. The CDR3 reads CASSLLRTGSYNEQFF. CDR3 nucleotides: TGTGCCAGCAGCTTATTGCGGACAGGGTCGTACAATGAGCAGTTCTTC.

This chain joins TRBV3-1 and TRBJ2-1, with TRBD2 matching 14 bases. CDR1 LGHDT and CDR2 YNNKEL come from the germline V gene (reference sequence). The V segment lost 3 bases and the J segment 10 bases; nucleotides outside the gene matches: 8. The CDR3 has 16 residues. CDR3 protein: CASSHKTSGGAREQFF. Written as DNA, the CDR3 is TGTGCCAGCAGCCACAAGACTAGCGGGGGGGCGAGGGAGCAGTTCTTC.

The rearrangement uses TRBV30 and TRBJ1-1; D gene uncertain. With 3 bases removed from V and 1 base from J, the gap between germline ends came to 12 bases. Germline CDR1 is GTSNPN and CDR2 is SVGIG (reference sequence). CDR3 length: 14 residues. In nucleotides, the CDR3 is TGTGCCTGGAGCCGACGGGCCCCGAACACTGAAGCTTTCTTT. This translates into CAWSRRAPNTEAFF.

The J gene is TRBJ2-7, the V gene TRBV7-9, with D perhaps TRBD1 or TRBD2 (5 bases each). The V gene's germline CDR1 is SEHNR and CDR2 FQNEAQ (reference sequence). The CDR3 spans 17 residues. Trimming shortened V by 5 bases and J by 2 bases, and 22 bases separated the two germline ends. Here the CDR3 reads CASSDYKGTEIAYEQYF. CDR3 DNA sequence: TGTGCCAGCAGCGACTACAAAGGGACGGAGATTGCCTACGAGCAGTACTTC.

The gene calls are TRBV5-1 and TRBJ1-2; 9 nucleotides match TRBD1. Unmatched junction bases numbered 13, after V lost 3 bases and J lost 4 bases. The CDR3 is 17 residues long. The germline gives CDR1 SGHRS, CDR2 YFSETQ. CDR3 sequence: CASSSIPGQGLIYGYTF. CDR3 DNA: TGCGCCAGCAGCTCTATCCCGGGACAGGGTCTGATCTATGGCTACACCTTC.

This sequence joins TRBV25-1 and TRBJ2-7; 9 bases fit TRBD1. The germline V gene has CDR1 MGHDK and CDR2 SYGVNS. Germline trimming cut 7 bases from V and 3 bases from J; bases unmatched to any gene: 10. This CDR3 spans 15 amino acids. The CDR3: CASKSTGQGFYEQYF. The CDR3 bases are TGTGCCAGCAAATCGACGGGACAGGGATTCTACGAGCAGTACTTC.

The chain links TRBV30 to TRBJ1-2; D is ambiguous. The germline V gene has CDR1 GTSNPN and CDR2 SVGIG (reference sequence). Trimming pared 3 bases from V and 2 bases from J, leaving 16 bases between. The CDR3 extends over 15 amino acids. The CDR3 DNA reads TGTGCCTGGAGCCCCTCCCCCAGGCGGAACTATGGCTACACCTTC. This sequence encodes CAWSPSPRRNYGYTF. Looking up the rest from reference TRBV30 and TRBJ1-2 gives the full variable domain: SQTIHQWPATLVQPVGSPLSLECTVEGTSNPNLYWYRQAAGRGLQLLFYSVGIGQISSEVPQNLSASRPQDRQFILSSKKLLLSDSGFYLCAWSPSPRRNYGYTFGSGTRLTVV.

V and J are TRBV15 and TRBJ2-7; 10 nucleotides line up with TRBD2. This CDR3 spans 16 amino acids. CDR1 is LNHNV and CDR2 is YYDKDF in the germline V gene (reference sequence). The V and J ends lost 5 bases and 5 bases, in that order; junction bases with no gene match: 12. In nucleotides, the CDR3 is TGTGCCACCAGCCGAAGTGGAGCGGGGGGGCCGAACGAGCAGTACTTC. Its translation: CATSRSGAGGPNEQYF. Full variable domain (outside the CDR3, taken from reference TRBV15 and TRBJ2-7): DAMVIQNPRYQVTQFGKPVTLSCSQTLNHNVMYWYQQKSSQAPKLLFHYYDKDFNNEADTPDNFQSRRPNTSFCFLDIRSPGLGDTAMYLCATSRSGAGGPNEQYFGPGTRLTVT.

The J gene is TRBJ2-7, the V gene TRBV9; no clear D gene. This CDR3 is 14 amino acids long. Trimming removed 0 bases from V and 2 bases from J, with 9 bases in between. Germline V gene sequence: CDR1 SGDLS, CDR2 YYNGEE. The CDR3 coding sequence is TGTGCCAGCAGCGTAGCGTCGGAGACCTACGAGCAGTACTTC. It specifies CASSVASETYEQYF.

This CDR3 reads CASGGQGGSEAFF. The DNA for the CDR3 is TGCGCCAGCGGGGGGCAGGGCGGGTCTGAAGCTTTCTTT. The chain links TRBV4-1 to TRBJ1-1; D is perhaps TRBD1 (6 bases). CDR3 length: 13 residues. Per germline, CDR1 MGHRA and CDR2 YSYEKL. With 8 bases removed from V and 6 bases from J, the gap between germline ends came to 16 bases.

The V and J genes are TRBV12-3 or TRBV12-4 and TRBJ1-5, with D possibly TRBD1 on 6 matching bases. The CDR3 sequence is 15 residues long. Trimming stripped 6 bases from V and 3 bases from J, with 15 bases between. The CDR3 loop is CASSLWGGDNQPQHF. The CDR3 DNA sequence: TGTGCCAGCAGCCTTTGGGGGGGCGACAATCAGCCCCAGCATTTT.

The chain couples TRBV18 to TRBJ1-1; 7 bases match TRBD1. This CDR3 comprises 15 residues. V shed 2 bases, J shed 7 bases, and the junction held 10 bases outside the gene matches. Per the germline V gene, CDR1 is KGHSH and CDR2 is LQKENI. CDR3 in amino acids: CASSPSTVYRGEAFF. The DNA of the CDR3 is TGTGCCAGCTCACCATCGACCGTTTACAGGGGTGAAGCTTTCTTT.

The chain couples TRBV5-1 to TRBJ1-2; D gene ambiguous. Germline CDR1 SGHRS, CDR2 YFSETQ. The V and J ends lost 5 bases and 2 bases respectively, with 16 bases between them. The CDR3 runs 15 residues. The CDR3 DNA is TGCGCCAGCAGTCGGGCAGCAGGAGAGAACTATGGCTACACCTTC. Protein product: CASSRAAGENYGYTF.

V usage is TRBV3-1 and J usage is TRBJ2-5, with a weak D call TRBD1 (6 bases). This CDR3 comprises 14 residues. V was shortened by 0 bases and J by 2 bases, with 7 bases between the two germline ends. Germline CDR1 and CDR2: LGHDT and YNNKEL (reference sequence). The CDR3 sequence is CASSQEGAQETQYF. As DNA, the CDR3 is TGTGCCAGCAGCCAAGAGGGGGCTCAAGAGACCCAGTACTTC.

The rearrangement joins TRBV6-5 to TRBJ2-5; 8 bases agree with TRBD1. The CDR3 is made up of 17 amino acids. V gave up 2 bases and J gave up 5 bases; unmatched junction bases: 13. Germline V gene lookup returns CDR1 MNHEY and CDR2 SVGAGI. The CDR3 reads CASSYVQGAPDGETQYF. Here the CDR3 DNA reads TGTGCCAGCAGTTACGTGCAGGGGGCGCCAGATGGGGAGACCCAGTACTTC.

Written as DNA, the CDR3 is TGCGCCAGCAGCCGCGGAGGGGGCACGAACACTGAAGCTTTCTTT. It is translated as CASSRGGGTNTEAFF. This chain uses TRBV5-1 with TRBJ1-1, with 7 bases identical to TRBD1. J lost 1 base, V lost 4 bases, and 7 bases had no gene match. The CDR3 runs 15 residues. From germline, CDR1 is SGHRS and CDR2 YFSETQ.

This clonotype was counted once. This chain's CDR3 is CSALQDPGYGYTF. For the CDR3, the DNA is TGCAGTGCCCTGCAGGACCCTGGCTATGGCTACACCTTC. V and J are TRBV20-1 and TRBJ1-2; D not certain. Germline CDR1 and CDR2: DFQATT and SNEGSKA (reference sequence). Trimming took 6 bases from V and 4 from J, leaving 15 bases between them. This CDR3 has 13 amino acids.